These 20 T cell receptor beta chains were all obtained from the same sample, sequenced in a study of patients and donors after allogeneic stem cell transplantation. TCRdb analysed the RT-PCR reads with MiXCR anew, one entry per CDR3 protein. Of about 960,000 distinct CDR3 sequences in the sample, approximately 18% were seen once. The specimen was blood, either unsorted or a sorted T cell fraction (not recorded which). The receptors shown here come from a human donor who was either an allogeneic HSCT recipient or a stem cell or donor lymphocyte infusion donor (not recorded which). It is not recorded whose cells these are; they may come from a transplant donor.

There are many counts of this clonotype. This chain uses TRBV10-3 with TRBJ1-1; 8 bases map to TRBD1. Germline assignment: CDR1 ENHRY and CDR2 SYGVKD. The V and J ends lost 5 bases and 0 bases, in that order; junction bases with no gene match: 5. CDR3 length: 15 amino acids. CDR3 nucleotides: TGTGCCATCAGTTGGACAGGGCGACTGAACACTGAAGCTTTCTTT. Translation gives CAISWTGRLNTEAFF.

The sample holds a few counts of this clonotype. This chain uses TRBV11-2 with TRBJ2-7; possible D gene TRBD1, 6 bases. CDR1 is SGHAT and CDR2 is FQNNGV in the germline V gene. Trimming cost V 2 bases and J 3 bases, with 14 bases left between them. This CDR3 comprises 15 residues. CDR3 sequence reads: CASSLQGSTVYEQYF. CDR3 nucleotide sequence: TGTGCCAGCAGCTTACAGGGGTCCACCGTCTACGAGCAGTACTTC.

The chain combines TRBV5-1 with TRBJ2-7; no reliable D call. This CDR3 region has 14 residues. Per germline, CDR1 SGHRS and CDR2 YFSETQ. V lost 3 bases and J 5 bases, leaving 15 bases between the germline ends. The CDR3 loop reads CASSWVAAQHEQYF. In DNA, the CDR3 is TGCGCCAGCAGCTGGGTGGCGGCGCAACACGAGCAGTACTTC. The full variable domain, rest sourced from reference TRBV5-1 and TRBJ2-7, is KAGVTQTPRYLIKTRGQQVTLSCSPISGHRSVSWYQQTPGQGLQFLFEYFSETQRNKGNFPGRFSGRQFSNSRSEMNVSTLELGDSALYLCASSWVAAQHEQYFGPGTRLTVT.

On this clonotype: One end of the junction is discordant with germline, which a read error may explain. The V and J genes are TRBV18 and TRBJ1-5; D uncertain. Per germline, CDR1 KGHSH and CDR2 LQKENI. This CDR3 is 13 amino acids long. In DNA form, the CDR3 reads TGTGCCACCTCACTGCATAGCAATCAGCCCCAGCATTTT. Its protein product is CATSLHSNQPQHF.

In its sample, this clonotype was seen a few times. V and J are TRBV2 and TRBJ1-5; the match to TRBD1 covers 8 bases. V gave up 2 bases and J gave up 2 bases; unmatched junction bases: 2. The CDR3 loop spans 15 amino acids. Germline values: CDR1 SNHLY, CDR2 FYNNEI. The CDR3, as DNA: TGTGCCAGCAGTGAACTGGGACAGGGCAATCAGCCCCAGCATTTT. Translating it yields CASSELGQGNQPQHF.

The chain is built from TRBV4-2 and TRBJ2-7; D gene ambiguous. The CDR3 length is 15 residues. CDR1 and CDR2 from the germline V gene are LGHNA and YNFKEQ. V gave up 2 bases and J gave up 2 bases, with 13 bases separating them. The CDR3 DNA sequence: TGTGCCAGCAGCCAAATCGAACGGAGCACCTACGAGCAGTACTTC. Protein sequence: CASSQIERSTYEQYF.

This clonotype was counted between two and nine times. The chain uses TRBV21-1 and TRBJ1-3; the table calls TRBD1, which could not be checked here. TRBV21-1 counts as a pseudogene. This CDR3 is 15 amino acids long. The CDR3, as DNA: TGTGCCAGCAGCCTCGACAGGTCTTTTGGAAACACCATATATTTT. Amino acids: CASSLDRSFGNTIYF.

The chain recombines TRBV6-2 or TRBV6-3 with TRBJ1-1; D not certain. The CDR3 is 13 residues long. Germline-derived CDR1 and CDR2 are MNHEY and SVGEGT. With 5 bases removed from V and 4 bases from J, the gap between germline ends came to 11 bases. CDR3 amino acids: CASSGLMGTEAFF. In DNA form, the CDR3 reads TGTGCCAGCAGTGGGCTCATGGGCACTGAAGCTTTCTTT.

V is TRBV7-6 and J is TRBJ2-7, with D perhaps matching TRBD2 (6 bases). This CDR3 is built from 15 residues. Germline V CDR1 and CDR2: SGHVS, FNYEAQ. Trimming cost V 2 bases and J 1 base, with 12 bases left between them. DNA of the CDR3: TGTGCCAGCAGCTTATTCGTCGGGGGTTCCTACGAGCAGTACTTC. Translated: CASSLFVGGSYEQYF.

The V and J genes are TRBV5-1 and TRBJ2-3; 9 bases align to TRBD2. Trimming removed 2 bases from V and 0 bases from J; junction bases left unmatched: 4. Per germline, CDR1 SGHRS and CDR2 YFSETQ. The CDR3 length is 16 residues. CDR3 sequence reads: CASSLSTSGSTDTQYF. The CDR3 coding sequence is TGCGCCAGCAGCTTAAGTACTAGCGGGAGCACAGATACGCAGTATTTT.

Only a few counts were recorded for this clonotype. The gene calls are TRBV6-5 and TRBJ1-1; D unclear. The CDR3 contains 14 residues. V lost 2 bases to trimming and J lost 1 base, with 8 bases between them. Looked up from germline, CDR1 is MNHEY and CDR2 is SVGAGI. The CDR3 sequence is CASSYMTSNTEAFF. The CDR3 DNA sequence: TGTGCCAGCAGTTACATGACGTCGAACACTGAAGCTTTCTTT.

DNA of the CDR3: TGTGCCAGCAGCTTATTGTGGGAGCAGTACTTC. Translating it yields CASSLLWEQYF. The V call is TRBV11-2, the J call TRBJ2-7; D is undetermined. Germline CDR1 and CDR2: SGHAT and FQNNGV. V lost 2 bases and J lost 7, with 6 bases in between. The CDR3 has 11 amino acids.

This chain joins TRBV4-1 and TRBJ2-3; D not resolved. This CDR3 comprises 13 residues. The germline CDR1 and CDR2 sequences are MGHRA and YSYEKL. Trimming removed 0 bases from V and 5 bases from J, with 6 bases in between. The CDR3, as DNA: TGCGCCAGCAGCCAAGATACCGGAGATACGCAGTATTTT. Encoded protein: CASSQDTGDTQYF.

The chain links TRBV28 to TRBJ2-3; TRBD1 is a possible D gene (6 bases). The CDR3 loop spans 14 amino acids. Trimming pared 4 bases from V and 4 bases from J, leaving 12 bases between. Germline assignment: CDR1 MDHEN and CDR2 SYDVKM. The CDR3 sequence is CASSWGLISDTQYF. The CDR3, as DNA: TGTGCCAGCAGTTGGGGGCTGATATCAGATACGCAGTATTTT.

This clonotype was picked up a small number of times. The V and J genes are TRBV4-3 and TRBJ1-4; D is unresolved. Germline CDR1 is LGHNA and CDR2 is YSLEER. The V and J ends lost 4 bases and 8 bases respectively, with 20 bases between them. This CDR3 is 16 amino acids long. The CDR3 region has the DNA TGCGCCAGCAGCCCACAAAGGAAGGTAATGGACGAAAAACTGTTTTTT. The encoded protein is CASSPQRKVMDEKLFF.

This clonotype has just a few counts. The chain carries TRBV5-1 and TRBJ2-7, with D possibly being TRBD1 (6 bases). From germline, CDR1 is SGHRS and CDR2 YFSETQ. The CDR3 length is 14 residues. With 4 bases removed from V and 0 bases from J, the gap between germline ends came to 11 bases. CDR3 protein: CASSALQGSYEQYF. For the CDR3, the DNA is TGCGCCAGCAGCGCTCTACAGGGCTCCTACGAGCAGTACTTC.

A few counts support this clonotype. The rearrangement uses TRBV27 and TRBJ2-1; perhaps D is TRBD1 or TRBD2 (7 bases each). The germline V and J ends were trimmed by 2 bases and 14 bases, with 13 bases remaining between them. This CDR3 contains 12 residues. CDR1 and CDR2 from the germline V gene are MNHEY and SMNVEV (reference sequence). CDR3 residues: CASSLGGDRKFF. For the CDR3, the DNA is TGTGCCAGCAGTTTAGGGGGGGACAGAAAGTTCTTC.

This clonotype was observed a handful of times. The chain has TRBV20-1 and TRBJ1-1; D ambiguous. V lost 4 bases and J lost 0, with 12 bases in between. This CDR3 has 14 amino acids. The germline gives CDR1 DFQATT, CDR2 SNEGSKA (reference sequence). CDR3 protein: CSATTARVNTEAFF. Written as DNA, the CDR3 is TGCAGTGCTACGACCGCTCGGGTGAACACTGAAGCTTTCTTT.

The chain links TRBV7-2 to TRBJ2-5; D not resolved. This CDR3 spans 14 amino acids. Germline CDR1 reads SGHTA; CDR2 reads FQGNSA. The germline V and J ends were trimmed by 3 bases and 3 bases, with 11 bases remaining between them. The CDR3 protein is CASSFNLGEETQYF. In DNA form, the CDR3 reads TGTGCCAGCAGCTTTAACCTTGGCGAAGAGACCCAGTACTTC.

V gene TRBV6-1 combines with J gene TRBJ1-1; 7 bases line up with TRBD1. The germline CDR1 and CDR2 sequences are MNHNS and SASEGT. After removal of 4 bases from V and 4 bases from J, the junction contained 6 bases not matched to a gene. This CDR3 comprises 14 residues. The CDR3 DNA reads TGTGCCAGCAGTGCGGACAGGAGAATCACTGAAGCTTTCTTT. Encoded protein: CASSADRRITEAFF.